The 6 T cell receptor beta chains given below trace back to one sample, sequenced in a study of Graves' ophthalmopathy and Graves' hyperthyroidism. Amplification from RNA transcripts yielded the TCR beta CDR3 regions. HTBI primers were employed in first-round RT-PCR, then a second-round multiplex PCR followed. TCRdb reanalysed the multiplex PCR reads using MiXCR and keeps one entry per CDR3 protein. In the table there are 230,000 or so distinct CDR3 sequences, about 47% of which are singletons. Sequencing was performed on peripheral blood. These receptors were taken from an adult man with Graves' ophthalmopathy.

On this clonotype: One end of the junction fails to match germline, which may point to a read error. The chain is built from TRBV7-7 and TRBJ2-5, with 7 bases that match TRBD2. CDR1 and CDR2 (germline): SSHAT, FNYEAQ (reference sequence). The CDR3 contains 15 residues. The CDR3 loop reads CASSPTRAGQETQYF. CDR3 nucleotide sequence: TGTGCTAGCAGCCCTACCCGAGCGGGGCAAGAGACCCAGTACTTC.

This clonotype turned up a few times. The rearrangement joins TRBV20-1 to TRBJ2-7; D may be TRBD1 (6 bases). There are 13 residues in the CDR3. The V gene's germline CDR1 is DFQATT and CDR2 SNEGSKA (reference sequence). The V end was cut by 6 bases, the J end by 2 bases, with 14 bases between. CDR3 residues: CSAETGGTYEQYF. CDR3 bases: TGCAGTGCAGAGACTGGGGGCACCTACGAGCAGTACTTC.

This clonotype appeared a few times. The gene calls are TRBV10-3 and TRBJ2-7; 13 bases line up with TRBD2. Germline V gene lookup returns CDR1 ENHRY and CDR2 SYGVKD. Trimming removed 8 bases from V and 2 bases from J; junction bases left unmatched: 6. The CDR3 loop spans 15 amino acids. Here the CDR3 reads CAIGLGLAGPYEQYF. DNA of the CDR3: TGTGCCATCGGGTTGGGACTAGCGGGACCCTACGAGCAGTACTTC.

The chain couples TRBV10-2 to TRBJ2-7; TRBD2 matches 13 bases. Trimming removed 5 bases from V and 5 bases from J; junction bases left unmatched: 6. The CDR3 sequence is 15 residues long. Per the germline V gene, CDR1 is WSHSY and CDR2 is SAAADI. CDR3: CASSITSGGANEQYF. CDR3 bases: TGCGCCAGCAGTATTACTAGCGGGGGGGCCAACGAGCAGTACTTC.

This clonotype was recorded at least ten times. V gene TRBV20-1 combines with J gene TRBJ1-2; D possibly corresponds to TRBD1 (5 bases). The CDR3 is 11 residues long. Germline assignment: CDR1 DFQATT and CDR2 SNEGSKA (reference sequence). CDR3 amino acids: CDLGGTGGYTF. The CDR3 bases are TGCGATCTTGGGGGAACCGGTGGCTACACCTTC.

The V call is TRBV20-1, the J call TRBJ1-1; D remains ambiguous. The germline V gene encodes CDR1 DFQATT and CDR2 SNEGSKA (reference sequence). This CDR3 has 14 residues. The V end was cut by 5 bases, the J end by 0 bases, with 13 bases between. The chain's CDR3 is CSAPDLGMNTEAFF. CDR3 DNA: TGCAGTGCTCCCGATCTAGGGATGAACACTGAAGCTTTCTTT.